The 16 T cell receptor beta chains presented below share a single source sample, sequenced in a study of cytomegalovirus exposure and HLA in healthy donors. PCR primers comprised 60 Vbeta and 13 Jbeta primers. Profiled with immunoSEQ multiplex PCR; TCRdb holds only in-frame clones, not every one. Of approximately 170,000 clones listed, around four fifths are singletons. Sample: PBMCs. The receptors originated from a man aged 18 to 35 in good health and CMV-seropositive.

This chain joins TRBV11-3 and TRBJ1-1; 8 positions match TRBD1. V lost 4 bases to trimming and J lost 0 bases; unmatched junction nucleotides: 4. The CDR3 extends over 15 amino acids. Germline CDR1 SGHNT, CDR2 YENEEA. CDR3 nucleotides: TGTGCCAGCAGCTCAGGGACAGGAATGAACACTGAAGCTTTCTTT. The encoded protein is CASSSGTGMNTEAFF.

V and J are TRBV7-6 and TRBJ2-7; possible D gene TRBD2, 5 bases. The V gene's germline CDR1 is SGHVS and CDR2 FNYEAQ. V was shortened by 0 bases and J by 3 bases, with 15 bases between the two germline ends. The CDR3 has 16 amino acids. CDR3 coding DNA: TGTGCCAGCAGCTTAGCACCCGGGCCAGACTACTACGAGCAGTACTTC. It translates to CASSLAPGPDYYEQYF.

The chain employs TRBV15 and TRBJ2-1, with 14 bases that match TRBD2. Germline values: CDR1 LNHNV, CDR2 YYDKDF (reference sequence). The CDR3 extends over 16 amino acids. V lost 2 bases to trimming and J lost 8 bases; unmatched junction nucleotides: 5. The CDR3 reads CATSRLGTSGSDEQFF. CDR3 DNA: TGTGCCACCAGCAGACTTGGGACTAGCGGGAGCGATGAGCAGTTCTTC.

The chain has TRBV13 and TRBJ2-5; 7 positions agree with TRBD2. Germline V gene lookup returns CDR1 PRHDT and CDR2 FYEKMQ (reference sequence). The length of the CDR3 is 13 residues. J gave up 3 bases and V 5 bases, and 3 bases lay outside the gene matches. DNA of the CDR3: TGTGCCAGCAGCACAGGACTAGAAGAGACCCAGTACTTC. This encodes CASSTGLEETQYF.

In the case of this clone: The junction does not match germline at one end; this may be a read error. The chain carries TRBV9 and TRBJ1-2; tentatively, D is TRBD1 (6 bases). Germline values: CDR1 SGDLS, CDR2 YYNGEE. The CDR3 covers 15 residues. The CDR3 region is CASGVGRGDSYGYTF. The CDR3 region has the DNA TGTGCCAGCGGCGTAGGCAGGGGCGATAGCTATGGCTACACCTTC. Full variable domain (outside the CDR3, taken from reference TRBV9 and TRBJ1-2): DSGVTQTPKHLITATGQRVTLRCSPRSGDLSVYWYQQSLDQGLQFLIQYYNGEERAKGNILERFSAQQFPDLHSELNLSSLELGDSALYFCASGVGRGDSYGYTFGSGTRLTVV.

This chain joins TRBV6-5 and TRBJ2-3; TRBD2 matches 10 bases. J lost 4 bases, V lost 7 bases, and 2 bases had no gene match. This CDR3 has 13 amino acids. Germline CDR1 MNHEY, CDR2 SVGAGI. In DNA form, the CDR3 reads TGTGCCAGCAAGCTAGCGGGAGCAGATACGCAGTATTTT. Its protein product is CASKLAGADTQYF.

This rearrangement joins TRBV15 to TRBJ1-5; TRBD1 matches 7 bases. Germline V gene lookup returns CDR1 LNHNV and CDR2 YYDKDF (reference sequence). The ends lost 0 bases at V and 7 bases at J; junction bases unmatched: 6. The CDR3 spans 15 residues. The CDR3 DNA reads TGTGCCACCAGCAGAGAACTAGGGGGCCGACAGCCCCAGCATTTT. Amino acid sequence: CATSRELGGRQPQHF.

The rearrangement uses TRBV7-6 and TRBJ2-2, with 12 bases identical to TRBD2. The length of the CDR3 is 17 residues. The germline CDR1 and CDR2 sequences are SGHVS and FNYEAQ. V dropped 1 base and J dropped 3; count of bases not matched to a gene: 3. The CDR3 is CASSLEASGGDTGELFF. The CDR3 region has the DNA TGTGCCAGCAGCTTAGAGGCTAGCGGGGGGGACACCGGGGAGCTGTTTTTT.

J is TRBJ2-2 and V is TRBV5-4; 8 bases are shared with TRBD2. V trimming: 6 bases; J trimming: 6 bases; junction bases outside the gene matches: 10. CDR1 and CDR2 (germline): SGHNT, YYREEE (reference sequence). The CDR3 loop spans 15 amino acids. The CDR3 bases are TGTGCCAGCATGCTGACTAGCGCCCCCCCCGGGGAGCTGTTTTTT. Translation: CASMLTSAPPGELFF.

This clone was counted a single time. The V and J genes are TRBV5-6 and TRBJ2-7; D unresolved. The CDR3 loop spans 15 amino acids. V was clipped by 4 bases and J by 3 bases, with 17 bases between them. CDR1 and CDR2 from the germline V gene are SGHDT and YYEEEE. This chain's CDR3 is CASSPLQIRDYEQYF. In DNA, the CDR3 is TGTGCCAGCAGCCCCCTCCAAATCCGCGACTACGAGCAGTACTTC.

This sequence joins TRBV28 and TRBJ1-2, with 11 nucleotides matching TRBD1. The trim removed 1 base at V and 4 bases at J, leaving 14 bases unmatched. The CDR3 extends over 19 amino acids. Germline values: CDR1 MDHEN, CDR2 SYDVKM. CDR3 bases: TGTGCCAGCAGTTTATCCCCTCGGATGGACAGGGGGCCTACCTATGGCTACACCTTC. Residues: CASSLSPRMDRGPTYGYTF.

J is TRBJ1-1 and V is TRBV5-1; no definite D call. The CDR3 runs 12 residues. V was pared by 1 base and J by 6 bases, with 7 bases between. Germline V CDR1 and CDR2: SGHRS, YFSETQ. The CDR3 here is CASSLRNSEAFF. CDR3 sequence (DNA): TGCGCCAGCAGCTTGAGAAACTCTGAAGCTTTCTTT.

CDR3 amino acids: CASSFRWGGGETQYF. The CDR3, as DNA: TGTGCCAGCAGCTTTCGGTGGGGGGGCGGAGAGACCCAGTACTTC. The chain combines TRBV7-9 with TRBJ2-5; TRBD2 might be the D (7 bases). This CDR3 comprises 15 residues. V lost 3 bases to trimming and J lost 4 bases, with 15 bases between them. CDR1 and CDR2 from the germline V gene are SEHNR and FQNEAQ (reference sequence).

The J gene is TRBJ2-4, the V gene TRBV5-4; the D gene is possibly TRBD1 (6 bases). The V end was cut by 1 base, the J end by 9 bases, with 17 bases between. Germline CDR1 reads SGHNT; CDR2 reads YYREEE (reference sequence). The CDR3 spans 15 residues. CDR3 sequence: CASSLRGRGDTIQYF. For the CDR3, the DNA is TGTGCCAGCAGCTTGAGGGGCAGGGGCGATACCATTCAGTACTTC.

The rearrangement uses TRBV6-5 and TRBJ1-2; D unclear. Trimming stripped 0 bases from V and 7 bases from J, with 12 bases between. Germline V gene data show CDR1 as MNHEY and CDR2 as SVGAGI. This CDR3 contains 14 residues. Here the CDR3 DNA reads TGTGCCAGCAGTTACTCGCGCGTCGCCGGTGGCTACACCTTC. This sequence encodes CASSYSRVAGGYTF.

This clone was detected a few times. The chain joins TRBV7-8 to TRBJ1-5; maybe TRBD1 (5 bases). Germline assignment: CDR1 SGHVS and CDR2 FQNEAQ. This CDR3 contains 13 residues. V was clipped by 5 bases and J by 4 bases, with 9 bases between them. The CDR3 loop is CASSKGPNQPQHF. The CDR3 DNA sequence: TGTGCCAGCAGCAAGGGGCCTAATCAGCCCCAGCATTTT.